This TCR beta chain was documented in a study of identical twins (dated by TCRdb to about 2016). With respect to the entire study: To test whether fetal clonotypes persist, the study used deep sequencing on TCR alpha and beta repertoires from monozygotic twins, unrelated adults of various ages, and cord blood. To rule out contamination, the twin experiments were replicated at different times with different library preparation protocols.

General findings and caveats noted by the study authors: In beta out-of-frame sequences, excess twin sharing was weaker, because having fewer shared sequences lowered the signal-to-noise ratio. Invariant T cells such as MAIT and iNKT could partly confound zero-insertion analyses, although diverse VJ usage argued against such confounding for most clonotypes. Out-of-frame TCR alpha sharing in monozygotic twins was systematically underestimated by recombination models, whereas sharing between unrelated individuals was in agreement with the recombination models. Compared with coincidental sharing between unrelated individuals, out-of-frame TCR alpha sequences shared between twins had an excess of sequences with low generation probability. Fewer insertions were carried by abundant cord blood beta clonotypes; a weaker similar trend was observed in young adult naive repertoires, while no such trend was observed in memory repertoires. Conclusions relied on cross-sectional statistical analysis, since the same donors could not be followed over many years.

Library generation was performed with 5' RACE. Sequencing instrument: Illumina HiSeq 2000. Template switching added a universal primer binding site, and the final cDNA carried a unique molecular identifier that allowed TCR cDNA molecules to be counted accurately. Specific primers in the conserved constant-segment region were used to synthesize first-strand cDNA for TCR alpha and beta chains. To control for contamination, every cDNA library carried two barcodes: a SMART-Mk sample barcode plus Illumina barcodes. Two successive PCR steps introduced TruSeq adapter sequences along with Illumina sample barcodes. TCR alpha and beta cDNA libraries were sequenced on the Illumina HiSeq platform with custom primers. In the paper's pipeline: MiGEC processed the raw reads to extract unique molecular identifiers, while MiXCR was used to determine the CDR3 positions. For each individual, recombination models were inferred using an EM algorithm with the repgenHMM and IGoR tools. Shared clonotype analysis was performed with the tcR package in R, normalizing sharing by the product of cloneset sizes. Out-of-frame nonproductive sequences were analyzed to study raw recombination free of thymic and clonal selection effects. TCRdb redid the processing of the public reads, applying fastp at Q25 and MiXCR, and retained in-frame beta chains. Each CDR3 protein gets just one entry, which takes the most common genes and DNA from the rows behind it. TCRdb, rather than the study authors, made the V and J calls. The sample table holds some 690,000 distinct CDR3 sequences, of which roughly 20% were seen once. The top ten constitute roughly 4% of the sample.

Every donor in the study was a healthy Caucasian. The twin cohort consisted of three pairs of female monozygotic twins, all aged roughly 18 to 30 years. Peripheral blood mononuclear cells were the source from which RNA for the TCR libraries was isolated. Spanning cysteine to phenylalanine, the CDR3 consists of 14 amino acids. Just CDR3 DNA is preserved here, 42 bases in frame from base 1. V is shortened by 8 bases, J by 2 bases, and the region joining them spans 16 bases. The germline V gene supplies CDR1 SGHRS and CDR2 YFSETQ. A few counts support this clonotype. It lacks a known antigen. The input lacks base qualities; no much larger clone sits a single base away. These same data were also listed under a study on T cells expressing NK-cell markers. As the second study states: Eight or nine donors provided sorted CD3+CD56+NKG2C+, CD3+CD56+NKG2C- and CD3+CD56-NKG2C+ T-cell subsets, whose TCR beta-chain repertoires were profiled. Of the eight sequenced donors, seven were found to be HCMV-seropositive and one was found to be HCMV-seronegative. To restrict sorting to alphabetaTCR-expressing T cells, an anti-gammadeltaTCR antibody was added in several experiments. In several donors, the dominant CD3+CD56+NKG2C+ clonotypes were found to rank among the top 10 CD8+ clonotypes and to make up 1.0-7.0% of CD8+ T cells. Those dominant clonotypes were again the most abundant among CD3+CD56-NKG2C+ cells in a few donors, at roughly 28.3-60.1%. Whether the expanded NKG2C-expressing T cell clones were specific for HCMV antigens was left unclear. The eight sequenced donors were randomly selected healthy volunteers, three men and five women. HCMV serostatus was determined by detecting HCMV-specific IgG in serum with a commercial ELISA kit. For over five donors, bulk peripheral blood T-cell repertoires were additionally sequenced from unsorted PBMC. MIGEC was used to demultiplex reads and group the reads by UMI, and MiTCR was used to assemble and quantify clonotypes. To remove erroneous sequences, TCR cDNA sequences were retained only when supported by two or more reads. Downstream repertoire analysis used the tcR package, and clonotypes were matched across fractions by CDR3 nucleotide sequence plus V segment. VDJmatch was used to annotate antigen specificity against VDJdb, with one amino acid substitution in CDR3 permitted.

This clonotype was obtained from a woman younger than 35 in good health. The rearrangement combines TRBV5-1 with TRBJ2-5, and TRBD2 may be the D gene, going by 6 matching bases. What was sequenced was PBMCs. For the CDR3, the sequence is CASSPRDLQETQYF. Read as DNA, the sequence is TGCGCCAGTTCCCCGAGGGACTTACAAGAGACCCAGTACTTC. With the rest looked up from the reference TRBV5-1 and TRBJ2-5 genes rather than sequenced, the full variable domain is KAGVTQTPRYLIKTRGQQVTLSCSPISGHRSVSWYQQTPGQGLQFLFEYFSETQRNKGNFPGRFSGRQFSNSRSEMNVSTLELGDSALYLCASSPRDLQETQYFGPGTRLLVL.